This T cell receptor (beta chain) was sequenced in a study of T cell changes during pregnancy in multiple sclerosis. The trim removed 2 bases at V and 2 bases at J, leaving 9 bases unmatched. This CDR3 spans 17 amino acids. Germline V CDR1 and CDR2: LNHNV, YYDKDF (reference sequence). The repertoire was sequenced with immunoSEQ multiplex PCR; TCRdb's copy has only in-frame clones and lacks some. The sample includes tens of thousands of clones, about 92% seen only once; the top ten take roughly 0.67%. This TCR derives from a female donor with multiple sclerosis, enrolled in a pregnancy study. This chain links TRBV15 with TRBJ2-5, with TRBD1 matching over 9 bases. Sequenced material: CD4+ T cells from peripheral blood mononuclear cells, taken in the third trimester of pregnancy. The CDR3: CATSRQQGARVQETQYF. The CDR3, as DNA: TGTGCCACCAGCAGACAACAGGGGGCGCGGGTACAAGAGACCCAGTACTTC.